This T cell receptor (beta chain) was captured in a study of T cells after posttransplantation cyclophosphamide. Findings and limits, study-wide: Tissue-infiltrating T cells from skin or gut overlapped little with blood T cells. TRB clonality was highly associated with recipient CMV seropositivity and reactivation.

Trimming removed 3 bases from V and 7 bases from J, with 12 bases in between. The CDR3 is made up of 14 amino acids. Germline CDR1 MNHEY, CDR2 SMNVEV (reference sequence). Some clones are missing from TCRdb's copy, which holds only in-frame ones; the method was immunoSEQ multiplex PCR. The profile shows 20,000 to 25,000 clones, roughly 90% of them singletons. Worth noting for this clone: Its cognate antigen is unknown.

Control samples came 1 year after myeloablative marrow transplants with methotrexate plus calcineurin inhibitor. Specimen: PBMCs, collected after an allogeneic stem cell transplant with a calcineurin inhibitor and methotrexate. The chain uses TRBV27 and TRBJ1-4; the D is unclear. The TCR was taken from a female patient in her forties or fifties who received an allogeneic stem cell transplant from an unrelated donor, was CMV-positive, and had chronic GVHD only. The graft donor may account for some of the T cells. The CDR3 DNA reads as TGTGCCAGCAGTTTTATCCGGGGAGGTGAAAAACTGTTTTTT. This gives the protein CASSFIRGGEKLFF.